This entry lists 3 T cell receptor beta chains sequenced from one sample in a study of a mutant IDH1 vaccine in newly diagnosed glioma. These receptors have no identified antigens. Measured with immunoSEQ multiplex PCR; TCRdb has only the in-frame clones, and not every one. Of some 120,000 clones in the sample, around 77% were seen once. Time point reported: week 11, during vaccination. Vaccination comprised doses that each held 300 ug of mutant IDH1 20-mer peptide, plus topical imiquimod. The sample in question was PBMCs, obtained from a glioma patient whose treatment included an IDH1 peptide vaccine. The source of these receptors is a man aged 40-49 years with glioma.

The chain is built from TRBV4-3 and TRBJ2-5; 7 bases are shared with TRBD2. J gave up 4 bases and V 0 bases, and 5 bases lay outside the gene matches. This CDR3 spans 15 amino acids. Per the germline V gene, CDR1 is LGHNA and CDR2 is YSLEER. Here the CDR3 reads CASSQDWGGSETQYF. The CDR3 nucleotides read TGCGCCAGCAGCCAAGATTGGGGAGGGTCAGAGACCCAGTACTTC.

This clone has a handful of counts. The CDR3 protein is CASTRTAGLEAFF. CDR3 DNA: TGCGCCAGCACCCGGACGGCAGGTCTTGAAGCTTTCTTT. The V call is TRBV5-1, the J call TRBJ1-1, with D unresolved. The CDR3 is 13 amino acids. Germline V lookup: CDR1 SGHRS, CDR2 YFSETQ. V lost 6 bases to trimming and J lost 7 bases, with 16 bases between them.

The chain combines TRBV6-6 with TRBJ1-6; D is uncertain. CDR1 is MNHNY and CDR2 is SVGAGI in the germline V gene (reference sequence). The CDR3 consists of 13 residues. V dropped 7 bases and J dropped 6 bases, with 10 bases sitting between them. The CDR3 sequence is CASTPRGNSPLHF. DNA for the CDR3: TGTGCCAGCACCCCCCGGGGTAATTCACCCCTCCACTTT.